The rows below give T cell receptor beta chains drawn from one sample of a study of blood T cells in healthy people across ages. Each CDR3 protein gets one entry after TCRdb re-called the 5' RACE reads with MiXCR. The repertoire holds hundreds of thousands of distinct CDR3 sequences, with 20% to 30% as singletons. The same sample was also used in a study of T cells of mothers and their children.

The specimen sequenced was blood. These receptors were collected from a boy between 10 and 17 years old in good health. CDR3s include the opening cysteine and the closing phenylalanine or tryptophan. The order of the fields is J gene, V gene, CDR3 protein.

TRBJ2-2 | TRBV5-6 | CASSFGKPNTGELFF
TRBJ2-1 | TRBV28 | CASPTGQASYNEQLF
TRBJ1-5 | TRBV6-2/TRBV6-3 | CASSYPNGQINQPQHF
TRBJ2-5 | TRBV7-2 | CASSLSGPNRYQETQYF
TRBJ2-3 | TRBV7-3 | CASSLPGPGDTQYF
TRBJ2-7 | TRBV5-1 | CASSLGTTLVEQYF
TRBJ1-2 | TRBV7-9 | CASSLGGGTYGYTF
TRBJ2-5 | TRBV6-5 | CASSYFTDGETQYF
TRBJ2-3 | TRBV7-3 | CASSPLGPVTDTQYF
TRBJ1-6 | TRBV3-1 | CASSPPGGTPLHF
TRBJ1-1 | TRBV5-1 | CASSSQGGDTEAFF
TRBJ1-2 | TRBV2 | CASIPGTGTNGYTF
TRBJ2-3 | TRBV4-1 | CATSTGLRDTQYF
TRBJ1-4 | TRBV20-1 | CSAGQEKLFF
TRBJ2-1 | TRBV20-1 | CSARDPYRGLNNEQFF
TRBJ1-2 | TRBV29-1 | CSVAGDYGYTF
TRBJ1-6 | TRBV6-6 | CASSYTTDNSPLHF
TRBJ2-7 | TRBV29-1 | CSVEVSAEQYF
TRBJ1-4 | TRBV4-1 | CASSQGGSYEKLFF
TRBJ2-1 | TRBV28 | CASSPHNNEQFF
TRBJ2-5 | TRBV20-1 | CSAPVVTSQYF
TRBJ2-7 | TRBV29-1 | CSVGGSYEQYF
TRBJ2-1 | TRBV20-1 | CSAREGGHSYNEQFF
TRBJ2-1 | TRBV7-9 | CASSLGGFGQSNEQFF
TRBJ2-3 | TRBV20-1 | CSARGEASGHTDTQYF
TRBJ2-1 | TRBV14 | CASSPGLVGEHFF
TRBJ2-3 | TRBV29-1 | CSVGDSTDTQYF
TRBJ2-1 | TRBV5-1 | CASNFFPGTSGSWNEQFF
TRBJ1-6 | TRBV7-8 | CASSLGGTGWEESPLHF
- | TRBV7-9 | CASSLDGGLAGAQYNEQFF
TRBJ2-5 | TRBV21-1 | CASSRLREETQYF
TRBJ2-1 | TRBV6-6 | CASSYSRGINEQFF
TRBJ1-1 | TRBV6-5 | CVSSYQPGGNTEAFF
TRBJ1-4 | TRBV9 | CASSPGLGLFF
TRBJ2-6 | TRBV6-1 | CASSQGGATGANVLTF